This T cell receptor (beta chain) was sequenced in a study of shared clonotypes between healthy human individuals. About the research overall: A donor's plate count was three for CD4 naive and three for CD4 memory; CD8 naive had two and CD8 memory one.

Assay: immunoSEQ multiplex PCR; the TCRdb copy retains only in-frame clones and omits some. In the table there are 2 million to 2.5 million clones, around 95% of which are singletons. This CDR3 comprises 12 residues. V lost 1 base, J lost 6 bases, and 7 bases lay in between. Germline CDR1 and CDR2: SQVTM and ANQGSEA. Sequencing was performed on naive CD4+ T cells sorted from blood. This sample's subset: CD45RA+ positively selected. The TCR was taken from a man aged 18 to 30 in good health. The rearrangement joins TRBV29-1 to TRBJ2-1; no clear D gene. CDR3 nucleotides: TGCAGCGTTGAAGTTCTAAGCAATGAGCAGTTCTTC. Translated, it gives CSVEVLSNEQFF.